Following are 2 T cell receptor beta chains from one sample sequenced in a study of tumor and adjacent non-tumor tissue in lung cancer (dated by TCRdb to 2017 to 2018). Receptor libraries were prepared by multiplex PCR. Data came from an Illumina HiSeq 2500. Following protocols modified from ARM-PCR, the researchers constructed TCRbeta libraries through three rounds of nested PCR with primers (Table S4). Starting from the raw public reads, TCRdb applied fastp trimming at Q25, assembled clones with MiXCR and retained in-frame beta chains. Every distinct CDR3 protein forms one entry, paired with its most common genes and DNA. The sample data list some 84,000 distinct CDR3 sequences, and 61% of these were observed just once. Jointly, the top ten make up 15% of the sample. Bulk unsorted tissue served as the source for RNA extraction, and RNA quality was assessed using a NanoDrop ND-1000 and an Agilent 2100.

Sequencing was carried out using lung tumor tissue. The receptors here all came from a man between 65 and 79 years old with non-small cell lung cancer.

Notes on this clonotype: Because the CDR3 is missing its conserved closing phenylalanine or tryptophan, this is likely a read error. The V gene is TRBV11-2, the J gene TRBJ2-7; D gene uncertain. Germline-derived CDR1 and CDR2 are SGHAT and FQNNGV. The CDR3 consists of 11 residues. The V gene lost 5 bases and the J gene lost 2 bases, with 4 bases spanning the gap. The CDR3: CASSLTYEQYL. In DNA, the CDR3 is TGTGCCAGCAGCCTAACCTACGAGCAGTACTTG.

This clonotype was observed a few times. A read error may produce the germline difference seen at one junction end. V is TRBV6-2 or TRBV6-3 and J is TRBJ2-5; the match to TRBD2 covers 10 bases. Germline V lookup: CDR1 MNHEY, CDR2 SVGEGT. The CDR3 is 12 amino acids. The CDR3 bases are TGTGCCAGCAGTCCTAGCGGGGGAAACAGGAACTTC. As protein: CASSPSGGNRNF.